This T cell receptor (beta chain) was identified in a study of blood T cell repertoires in COVID-19. Across the whole study: The United States, Italy and Spain supplied acute and convalescent COVID-19 samples. The analysed material was cDNA or gDNA that came from T cells, B-cell-depleted T cells, or PBMCs.

TCRdb's copy holds only in-frame clones and misses some; the assay was immunoSEQ multiplex PCR. The sample has 10,000 to 15,000 clones; 78% are singletons. CDR1 is MNHEY, CDR2 SVGEGT, per germline. With V trimmed by 2 bases and J by 9 bases, 4 bases remained unmatched. The CDR3 is 14 amino acids. The V and J genes are TRBV6-2 or TRBV6-3 and TRBJ1-6; 7 bases map to TRBD1. The sequencing input was peripheral blood. The receptor comes from a human donor in a cohort sampled during active COVID-19. CDR3 protein: CASSYADRVSPLHF. The DNA for the CDR3 is TGTGCCAGCAGTTACGCCGACAGGGTTTCACCCCTCCACTTT.